This T cell receptor (beta chain) comes out of a study of shared clonotypes between healthy human individuals. V lost 0 bases, J lost 4 bases, and 10 bases lay in between. The germline CDR1 and CDR2 sequences are SGHRS and YFSETQ. The CDR3 spans 14 residues. Assay used: immunoSEQ multiplex PCR; TCRdb lists only in-frame clones, some missing. Found here are approximately 1.4 million clones, nearly 99% of them singletons; the top ten hold about 0.45%. The rearrangement joins TRBV5-1 to TRBJ2-5, with a tentative D call TRBD2 (6 bases). The sample taken for sequencing was naive CD4+ T cells sorted from blood. Subset specified: CD45RA+ positively selected. This TCR came from a man between 25 and 39 years old in good health. CDR3 bases: TGCGCCAGCAGCTTGGTTGCGGGGACAGAGACCCAGTACTTC. Translation gives CASSLVAGTETQYF.